This T cell receptor beta chain appears in the sequencing data of a study of PD-L1 blockade in urothelial cancer. Study details: Specimens of blood held a median count of about 150,000 T cells.

In germline, CDR1 is MGHRA, CDR2 YSYEKL. The CDR3 sequence is 13 residues long. Between the trimmed V and J ends, which lost 5 bases and 4 bases, there was a span of 8 bases. Clones were sequenced by immunoSEQ multiplex PCR, and TCRdb holds only the in-frame ones, with some missing. The table has 55,000 or so clones, approximately 84% seen once. Broader study findings: Blood clones associated with the tumor expanded more at 3 weeks in durable-benefit patients.

Of note for this clone: Its antigen is currently unknown.

Sequenced material: PBMCs, taken around atezolizumab (anti-PD-L1) treatment. This TCR was sampled from a man in his forties or fifties with urothelial cancer. The chain links TRBV4-1 to TRBJ1-4; perhaps TRBD1 as D (6 bases). The CDR3 spells CASSFRGNEKLFF. CDR3 nucleotide sequence: TGCGCCAGCAGCTTCAGGGGTAATGAAAAACTGTTTTTT.